The clone carrying this T cell receptor beta chain was observed a few times. Its target is not known. Time point: sample taken at primary tumor resection. Tumor, nontumor lung or frozen PBMC supplied whole RNA, sequenced without sorting. The donors were 72 patients with non-small cell lung cancer that was early-stage and untreated. The sample is drawn from a study of spatial heterogeneity in lung cancer. Study-level background: The study consistently detected more beta-chain than alpha-chain sequences.

Findings and caveats of the study: In blood, ubiquitous expanded tumor TCRs appeared more at resection than follow-up.

The CDR3 totals 13 residues. CDR1 is SGHTA, CDR2 FQGNSA, per germline. With 7 bases clipped from V and 6 bases from J, the junction kept 3 bases outside the gene matches. Unique molecular identifiers, one per molecule, were present on every TCR cDNA molecule. TCRdb fed the 5' RACE reads into MiXCR, producing one record per CDR3 protein. Among about 92,000 distinct CDR3 sequences listed, 9.5% to 15% were seen once. Sequenced here: PBMCs, sampled at surgery. This TCR derives from a male donor with early-stage non-small cell lung cancer. This chain joins TRBV7-2 and TRBJ2-3; 11 bases align to TRBD2. The CDR3 nucleotides are TGTGCCAGCACTAGCGGGAGGATGGATACGCAGTATTTT. Protein product: CASTSGRMDTQYF.